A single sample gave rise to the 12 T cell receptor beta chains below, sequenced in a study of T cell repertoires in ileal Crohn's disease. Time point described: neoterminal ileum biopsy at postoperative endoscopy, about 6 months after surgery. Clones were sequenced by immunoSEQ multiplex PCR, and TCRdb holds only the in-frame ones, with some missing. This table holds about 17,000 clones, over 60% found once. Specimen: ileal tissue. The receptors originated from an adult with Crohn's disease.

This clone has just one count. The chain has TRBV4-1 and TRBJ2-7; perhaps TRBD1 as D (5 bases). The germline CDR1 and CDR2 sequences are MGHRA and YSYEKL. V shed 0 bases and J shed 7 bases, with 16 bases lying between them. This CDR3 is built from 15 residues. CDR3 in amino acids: CASSQEDIPYEEQYF. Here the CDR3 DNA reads TGCGCCAGCAGCCAAGAGGACATCCCCTATGAGGAGCAGTACTTC.

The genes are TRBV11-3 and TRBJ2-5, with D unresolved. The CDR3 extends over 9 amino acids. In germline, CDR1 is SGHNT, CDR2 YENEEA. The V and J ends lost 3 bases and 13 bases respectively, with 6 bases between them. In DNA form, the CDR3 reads TGTGCCAGCAGCTTCCCAATGTACTTC. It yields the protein CASSFPMYF.

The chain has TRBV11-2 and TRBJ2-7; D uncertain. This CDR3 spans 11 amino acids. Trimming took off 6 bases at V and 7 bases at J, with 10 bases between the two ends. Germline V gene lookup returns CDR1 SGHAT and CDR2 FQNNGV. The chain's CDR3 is CASSLKTEQYF. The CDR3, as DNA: TGTGCCAGCAGTCTAAAAACTGAGCAGTACTTC.

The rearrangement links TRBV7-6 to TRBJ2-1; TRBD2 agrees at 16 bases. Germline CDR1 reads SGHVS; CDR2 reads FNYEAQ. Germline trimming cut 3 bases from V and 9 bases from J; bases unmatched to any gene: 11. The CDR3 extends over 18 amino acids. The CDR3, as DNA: TGTGCCAGCAGCTTCCAGCCGGGACTAGCGGGGGGGCCACCTGAGCAGTTCTTC. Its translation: CASSFQPGLAGGPPEQFF. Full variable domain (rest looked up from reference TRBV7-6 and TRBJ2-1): GAGVSQSPRYKVTKRGQDVALRCDPISGHVSLYWYRQALGQGPEFLTYFNYEAQQDKSGLPNDRFSAERPEGSISTLTIQRTEQRDSAMYRCASSFQPGLAGGPPEQFFGPGTRLTVL.

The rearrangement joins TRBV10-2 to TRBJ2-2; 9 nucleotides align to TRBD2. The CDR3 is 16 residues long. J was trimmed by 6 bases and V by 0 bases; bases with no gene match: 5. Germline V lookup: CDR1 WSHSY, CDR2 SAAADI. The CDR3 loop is CASSESSGGLAGELFF. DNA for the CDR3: TGCGCCAGCAGTGAGTCGAGCGGGGGGCTAGCCGGGGAGCTGTTTTTT.

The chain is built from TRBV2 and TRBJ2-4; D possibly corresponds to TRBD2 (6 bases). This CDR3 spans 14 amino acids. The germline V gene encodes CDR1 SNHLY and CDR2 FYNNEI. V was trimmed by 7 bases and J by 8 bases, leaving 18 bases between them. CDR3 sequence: CASKDGRGVDIQYF. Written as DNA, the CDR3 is TGTGCCAGCAAGGACGGGAGAGGGGTGGACATTCAGTACTTC. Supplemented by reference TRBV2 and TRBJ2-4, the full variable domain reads EPEVTQTPSHQVTQMGQEVILRCVPISNHLYFYWYRQILGQKVEFLVSFYNNEISEKSEIFDDQFSVERPDGSNFTLKIRSTKLEDSAMYFCASKDGRGVDIQYFGAGTRLSVL.

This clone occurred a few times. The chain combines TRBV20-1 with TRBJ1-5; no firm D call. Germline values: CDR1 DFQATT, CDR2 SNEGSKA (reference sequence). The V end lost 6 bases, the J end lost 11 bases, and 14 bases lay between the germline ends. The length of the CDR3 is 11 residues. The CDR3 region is CSALSDKAQHF. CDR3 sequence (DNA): TGCAGTGCCCTATCAGACAAAGCCCAGCATTTT.

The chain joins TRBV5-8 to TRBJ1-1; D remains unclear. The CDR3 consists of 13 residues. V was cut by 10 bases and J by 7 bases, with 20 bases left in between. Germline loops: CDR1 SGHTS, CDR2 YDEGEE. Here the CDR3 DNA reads TGTGCCGGACTGAGATTAAAAAGAATTGAAGCTTTCTTT. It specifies CAGLRLKRIEAFF.

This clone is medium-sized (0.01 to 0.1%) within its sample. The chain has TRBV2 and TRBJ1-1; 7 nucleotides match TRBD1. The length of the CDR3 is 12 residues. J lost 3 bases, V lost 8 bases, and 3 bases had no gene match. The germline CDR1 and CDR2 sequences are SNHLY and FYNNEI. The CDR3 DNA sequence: TGTGCCAGCCGGACAGGCCACACTGAAGCTTTCTTT. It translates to CASRTGHTEAFF. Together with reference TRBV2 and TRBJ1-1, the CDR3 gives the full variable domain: EPEVTQTPSHQVTQMGQEVILRCVPISNHLYFYWYRQILGQKVEFLVSFYNNEISEKSEIFDDQFSVERPDGSNFTLKIRSTKLEDSAMYFCASRTGHTEAFFGQGTRLTVV.

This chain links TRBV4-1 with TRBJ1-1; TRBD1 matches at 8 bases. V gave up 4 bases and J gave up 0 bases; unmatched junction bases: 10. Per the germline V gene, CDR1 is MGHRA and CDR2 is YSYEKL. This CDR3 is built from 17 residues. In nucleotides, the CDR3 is TGCGCCAGCAGCCCGTCCCGACAGGGGCCGATGAACACTGAAGCTTTCTTT. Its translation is CASSPSRQGPMNTEAFF.

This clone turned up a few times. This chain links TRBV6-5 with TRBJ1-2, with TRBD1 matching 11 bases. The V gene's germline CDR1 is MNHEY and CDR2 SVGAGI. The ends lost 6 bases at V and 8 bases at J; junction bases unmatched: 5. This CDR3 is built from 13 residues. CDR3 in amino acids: CASSFGQGAGYTF. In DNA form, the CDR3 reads TGTGCCAGCAGCTTCGGACAGGGGGCAGGCTACACCTTC.

CDR3 amino acids: CASPGEAFF. Here the CDR3 DNA reads TGTGCCTCCCCAGGGGAAGCTTTCTTT. The chain joins TRBV19 to TRBJ1-1; tentative D call: TRBD1 (5 bases). The germline CDR1 and CDR2 sequences are LNHDA and SQIVND (reference sequence). This CDR3 has 9 residues. V was trimmed by 11 bases and J by 8 bases, leaving 9 bases between them.